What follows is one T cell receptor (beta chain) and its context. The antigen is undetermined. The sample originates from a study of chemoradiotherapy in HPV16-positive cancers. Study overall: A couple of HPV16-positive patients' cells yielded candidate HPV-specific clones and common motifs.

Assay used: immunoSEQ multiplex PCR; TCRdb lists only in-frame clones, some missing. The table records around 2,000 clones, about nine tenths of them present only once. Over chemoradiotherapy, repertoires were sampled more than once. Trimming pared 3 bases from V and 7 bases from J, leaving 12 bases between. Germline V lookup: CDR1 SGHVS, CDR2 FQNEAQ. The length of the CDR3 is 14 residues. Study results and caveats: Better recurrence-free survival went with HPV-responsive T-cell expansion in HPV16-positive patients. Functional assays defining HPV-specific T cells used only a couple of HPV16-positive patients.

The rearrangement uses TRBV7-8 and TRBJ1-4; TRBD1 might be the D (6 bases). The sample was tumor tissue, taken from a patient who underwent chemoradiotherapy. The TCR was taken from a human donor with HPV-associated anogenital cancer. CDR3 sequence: CASSFGGNGEKLFF. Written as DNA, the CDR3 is TGTGCCAGCAGCTTCGGGGGCAATGGTGAAAAACTGTTTTTT.